The clone carrying this T cell receptor (beta chain) was seen a single time. V lost 0 bases, J lost 4 bases, and 8 bases lay in between. The CDR3 has 14 amino acids. The V gene's germline CDR1 is SGDLS and CDR2 YYNGEE. The study drew participants aged 18 to 89 years from 20 to 30 US areas. Grouping used clinical history reported by participants in a survey and questionnaire. Only in-frame clones appear in the TCRdb table, and some are missing; sequencing was by immunoSEQ multiplex PCR. The table includes about 260,000 clones, about nine tenths detected once. The data are from a study of blood T cell repertoires in COVID-19.

This chain joins TRBV9 and TRBJ2-1, with D hard to call. The origin of this receptor is a man in his fifties or sixties who had been exposed to COVID-19. Sequencing was carried out using PBMCs or T cells enriched from blood (not recorded which). CDR3 loop: CASSVGNRYNEQFF. The CDR3 DNA is TGTGCCAGCAGCGTAGGGAACAGATACAATGAGCAGTTCTTC.